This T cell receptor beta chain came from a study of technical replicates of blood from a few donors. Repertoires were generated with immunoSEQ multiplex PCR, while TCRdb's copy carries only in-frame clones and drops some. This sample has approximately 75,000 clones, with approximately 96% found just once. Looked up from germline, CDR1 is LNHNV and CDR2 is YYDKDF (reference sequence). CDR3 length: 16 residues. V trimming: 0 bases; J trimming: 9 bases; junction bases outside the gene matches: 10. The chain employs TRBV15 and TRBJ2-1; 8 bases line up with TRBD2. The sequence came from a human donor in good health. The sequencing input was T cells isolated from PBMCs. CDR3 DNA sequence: TGTGCCACCAGCAGAGATCCTACGGGACTAGAGGTTGAGCAGTTCTTC. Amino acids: CATSRDPTGLEVEQFF.